This entry describes one T cell receptor beta chain. Indicated treatment: oral pan-JAK inhibitor, 5-10 mg twice daily. This sample is drawn from a study of CD8+ T cells in alopecia areata. cDNA serving as the sequencing template came from extracted, reverse transcribed RNA. TCRdb's table, derived via immunoSEQ multiplex PCR, lists solely in-frame clones and lacks some. The sample consists of around 270,000 clones, nearly 60% of them appearing once. Germline V CDR1 and CDR2: SGDLS, YYNGEE. The CDR3 extends over 15 amino acids. V lost 4 bases and J lost 0; bases outside the gene matches: 5. The origin of this receptor is a human donor with alopecia areata. The chain employs TRBV9 and TRBJ2-3, with 7 bases aligning to TRBD2. The input for sequencing was CD4+ T cells sorted from blood, taken at week 24, from a patient treated with tofacitinib. CDR3 sequence reads: CASSSSSGSTDTQYF. The CDR3 region has the DNA TGTGCCAGCAGCTCTTCTAGCGGCAGCACAGATACGCAGTATTTT.